These 2 T cell receptor beta chains were all obtained from the same sample, sequenced in a study of cytomegalovirus exposure and HLA in healthy donors. This PCR relied on a set of 60 Vbeta primers and 13 Jbeta primers. Generated by immunoSEQ multiplex PCR, the TCRdb table keeps only in-frame clones and is missing some. The sample lists fewer than 120,000 clones; 75% to 80% were seen once. Material: PBMCs. These receptors all come from a woman between 25 and 40 years old in good health and CMV-seronegative.

The V gene is TRBV4-1, the J gene TRBJ2-3; D call uncertain. Germline assignment: CDR1 MGHRA and CDR2 YSYEKL. This CDR3 is 15 amino acids long. V dropped 1 base and J dropped 2 bases, with 10 bases sitting between them. DNA of the CDR3: TGCGCCAGCAGCCAAGTTCTCGGTAACACAGATACGCAGTATTTT. Amino acids: CASSQVLGNTDTQYF.

This clone was found once. The rearrangement uses TRBV14 and TRBJ2-2; D might be TRBD1 (5 bases). The CDR3 has 13 residues. V was shortened by 6 bases and J by 6 bases, with 11 bases between the two germline ends. Germline-derived CDR1 and CDR2 are SGHDN and FVKESK. The CDR3 reads CASRLQGSGELFF. Written as DNA, the CDR3 is TGTGCCAGCAGATTGCAGGGATCCGGGGAGCTGTTTTTT.